Listed here is a single T cell receptor (beta chain). This CDR3 is 13 amino acids long. V lost 6 bases and J 0 bases, leaving 8 bases between the germline ends. Germline V gene lookup returns CDR1 MDHEN and CDR2 SYDVKM. Both 60 Vbeta primers and 13 Jbeta primers went into the PCR. Clones were read by immunoSEQ multiplex PCR, and TCRdb kept only the in-frame ones, dropping some. The table lists about 160,000 clones, 75% to 80% of them singletons, with around 0.97% in the top ten. These data come from a study of cytomegalovirus exposure and HLA in healthy donors. Study overall: As released early, the data held about 85 million unique TCRs from HLA-typed donors.

The TCR sequence derives from a woman in her 50s in good health and CMV-seropositive. The sequencing input was PBMCs. The rearrangement links TRBV28 to TRBJ1-1; D gene ambiguous. CDR3 DNA sequence: TGTGCCAGCAGAACAGTCATGAACACTGAAGCTTTCTTT. Protein sequence: CASRTVMNTEAFF. Full variable domain (outside the CDR3, taken from reference TRBV28 and TRBJ1-1): DVKVTQSSRYLVKRTGEKVFLECVQDMDHENMFWYRQDPGLGLRLIYFSYDVKMKEKGDIPEGYSVSREKKERFSLILESASTNQTSMYLCASRTVMNTEAFFGQGTRLTVV.